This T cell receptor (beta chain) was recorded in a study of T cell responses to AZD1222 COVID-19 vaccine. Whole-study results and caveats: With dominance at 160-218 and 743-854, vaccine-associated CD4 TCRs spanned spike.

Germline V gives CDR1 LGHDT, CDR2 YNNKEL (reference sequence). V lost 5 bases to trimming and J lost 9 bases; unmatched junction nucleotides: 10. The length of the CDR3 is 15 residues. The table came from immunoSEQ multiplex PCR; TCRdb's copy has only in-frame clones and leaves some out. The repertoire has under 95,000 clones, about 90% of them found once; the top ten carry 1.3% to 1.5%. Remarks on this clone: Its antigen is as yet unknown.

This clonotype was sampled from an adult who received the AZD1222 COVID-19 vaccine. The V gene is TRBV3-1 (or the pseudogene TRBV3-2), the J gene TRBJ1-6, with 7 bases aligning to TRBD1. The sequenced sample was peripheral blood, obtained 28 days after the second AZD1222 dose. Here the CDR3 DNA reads TGTGCCAGCAGCTGGGACAGCCTCAGAGGTTCACCCCTCCACTTT. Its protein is CASSWDSLRGSPLHF.